Below, one TCR beta chain is given with its context. This sample is drawn from a study of monozygotic twins with inflammatory bowel disease. The CDR3 sequence is 13 residues long. From germline, CDR1 is SGHDT and CDR2 YYEEEE. TCRdb re-called the 5' RACE reads and shows each CDR3 protein once, DNA omitted. The table counts under 150,000 distinct CDR3 sequences; 2% to 3% lies in the top ten. The chain couples TRBV5-6 to TRBJ2-5. The sequencing input was blood. This sequence originates from a human donor with ulcerative colitis or Crohn's disease, or a healthy co-twin of an affected twin (not recorded which). The CDR3 loop is CASSLFLPETQYF. Full variable domain (missing parts from reference TRBV5-6 and TRBJ2-5): DAGVTQSPTHLIKTRGQQVTLRCSPKSGHDTVSWYQQALGQGPQFIFQYYEEEERQRGNFPDRFSGHQFPNYSSELNVNALLLGDSALYLCASSLFLPETQYFGPGTRLLVL.